One sample yielded the 3 T cell receptor beta chains listed below, sequenced in a study of T-cell memory formation after mild COVID-19. TCRdb reprocessed the 5' RACE reads with MiXCR, giving one entry per CDR3 protein. The sample consists of about 620,000 distinct CDR3 sequences, 18% of them appearing once. The specimen was PBMCs or a T cell subset sorted from them (not recorded which). The source is an adult woman who had mild COVID-19 (a few samples of this study predate the infection). Cell type and time point are not known.

J is TRBJ2-3 and V is TRBV18; a weak D match, TRBD1 (6 bases). The CDR3 is 17 residues long. The V and J ends lost 3 bases and 4 bases respectively, with 20 bases between them. Looked up from germline, CDR1 is KGHSH and CDR2 is LQKENI. CDR3 nucleotides: TGTGCCAGCTCACCGCCGGTGGGGGCCCAGGGCTCAGATACGCAGTATTTT. Translated, it gives CASSPPVGAQGSDTQYF.

This clonotype was picked up a small number of times. The chain links TRBV29-1 to TRBJ2-1; 9 bases fit TRBD2. Per the germline V gene, CDR1 is SQVTM and CDR2 is ANQGSEA. Trimming took 4 bases from V and 12 from J; bases not matched to a gene: 13. The CDR3 has 14 amino acids. The CDR3 DNA reads TGCAGCGTTGTTCTTTCTAGCGGGACGTTGGGGCAGTTCTTC. Translating gives CSVVLSSGTLGQFF.

This clonotype has just a few counts. V gene TRBV5-1 combines with J gene TRBJ1-3; D unresolved. The CDR3 spans 15 residues. Looked up from germline, CDR1 is SGHRS and CDR2 is YFSETQ. Trimming stripped 4 bases from V and 2 bases from J, with 13 bases between. The CDR3, as DNA: TGCGCCAGCAGCCCAGACCCGCCGCCTGGAAACACCATATATTTT. This codes for CASSPDPPPGNTIYF.